The 8 T cell receptor beta chains below were found in one sample sequenced in a study of early T cells in non-severe SARS-CoV-2 infection (dated by TCRdb to about 2021). The protocol used for the library was 5' RACE. This sample was sequenced with a NextSeq 500. TCRdb reran the public reads through fastp at Q25 and MiXCR, keeping productive beta chains. Records with the same CDR3 protein are collapsed into one entry carrying the most frequent genes and DNA. This sample is represented by about 90,000 distinct CDR3 sequences; approximately 15% of them were singletons. The ten largest clones take up 6% to 7.5% of the sample. Sequenced input: whole blood. These receptor sequences come from an adult who was a healthcare worker with PCR-confirmed SARS-CoV-2 infection or an uninfected control (not recorded which).

Here the CDR3 reads CATSRDFSIYSGNTIYF. The CDR3 DNA reads TGTGCCACCAGCAGAGACTTTTCTATCTACTCTGGAAACACCATATATTTT. J is TRBJ1-3 and V is TRBV15; no clear D. The CDR3 has 17 amino acids. V lost 0 bases to trimming and J lost 0 bases, with 12 bases between them. Germline lookup yields CDR1 LNHNV and CDR2 YYDKDF (reference sequence).

This clonotype was seen ten or more times. V is TRBV7-9 and J is TRBJ2-1, with TRBD2 as a possible D gene (6 bases). Germline V CDR1 and CDR2: SEHNR, FQNEAQ (reference sequence). The CDR3 is 14 residues long. V was shortened by 5 bases and J by 8 bases, with 16 bases between the two germline ends. The CDR3 sequence is CASSKTGARYEQFF. The CDR3 DNA follows: TGTGCCAGCAGCAAGACGGGAGCAAGGTATGAGCAGTTCTTC.

This rearrangement joins TRBV2 to TRBJ2-1; a weak D match, TRBD1 (6 bases). Germline-derived CDR1 and CDR2 are SNHLY and FYNNEI. The CDR3 is 14 amino acids. Trimming removed 7 bases from V and 1 base from J, with 11 bases in between. The CDR3 DNA is TGTGCCAGCACCCGGGACACTTCCTACAATGAGCAGTTCTTC. This translates into CASTRDTSYNEQFF.

This clonotype was counted only a few times. CDR3 in DNA: TGTGCCAGCAGCGCACCCTCGAACACTGAAGCTTTCTTT. Encoded protein: CASSAPSNTEAFF. This chain joins TRBV7-9 and TRBJ1-1; D gene uncertain. V dropped 5 bases and J dropped 1 base, with 8 bases sitting between them. The CDR3 contains 13 residues. Germline V gene sequence: CDR1 SEHNR, CDR2 FQNEAQ (reference sequence).

This clonotype was seen ten or more times. The chain carries TRBV20-1 and TRBJ1-5, with 9 bases aligning to TRBD1. Germline loops: CDR1 DFQATT, CDR2 SNEGSKA (reference sequence). The CDR3 extends over 16 amino acids. J was trimmed by 4 bases and V by 1 base; bases with no gene match: 8. The DNA of the CDR3 is TGCAGTGCTAGAGCAGCCGGGACAGGGCCTAATCAGCCCCAGCATTTT. Translation gives CSARAAGTGPNQPQHF.

The rearrangement joins TRBV18 to TRBJ1-1; D is perhaps TRBD1 (6 bases). The germline V gene has CDR1 KGHSH and CDR2 LQKENI. The ends were cut back, 1 base at V and 3 bases at J, with 12 bases in the middle. The CDR3 sequence is 15 residues long. CDR3 protein: CASSPLGGGDTEAFF. The CDR3 DNA reads as TGTGCCAGCTCACCACTGGGAGGGGGAGACACTGAAGCTTTCTTT.

The chain couples TRBV28 to TRBJ2-1; D unresolved. Trimming pared 5 bases from V and 15 bases from J, leaving 14 bases between. Germline CDR1 and CDR2: MDHEN and SYDVKM. This CDR3 spans 11 amino acids. The CDR3 sequence is CASSTRKRSFF. CDR3 sequence (DNA): TGTGCCAGCAGTACTCGTAAACGGTCGTTCTTC.

This sequence joins TRBV5-1 and TRBJ2-7, with D maybe TRBD2 (5 bases). Germline assignment: CDR1 SGHRS and CDR2 YFSETQ. The CDR3 length is 19 residues. Trimming stripped 2 bases from V and 2 bases from J, with 26 bases between. CDR3 protein: CASSFPNPDWTGMAYEQYF. CDR3 DNA sequence: TGCGCCAGCAGCTTTCCCAATCCCGACTGGACGGGGATGGCCTACGAGCAGTACTTC.